Listed below are T cell receptor beta chains from one sample, sequenced in a study of CD8 T cells in Susac syndrome. Each CDR3 protein gets one entry after TCRdb re-called the immunoSEQ multiplex PCR reads with MiXCR. The table includes roughly 330,000 distinct CDR3 sequences, 92% detected once. Sequenced material: CD4+ T cells from PBMCs. Receptors originate from a human donor with multiple sclerosis. Each CDR3 is given with its conserved first and last residue. Fields, in order: D gene, clone size, V gene, J gene, CDR3 DNA, CDR3 protein. The D gene is left open where the match is weak. A clone size is listed for some rows: how often the clone was seen (once, few, many), or a class if it is expanded.

d_gene: NA; abundance: NA; v_gene: TRBV9; j_gene: TRBJ1-1; CDR3nt: TGTGCCAGCAGCGCCGGAGGGAGGGGCTCGAACACTGAAGCTTTCTTT; CDR3aa: CASSAGGRGSNTEAFF
d_gene: NA; abundance: NA; v_gene: TRBV18; j_gene: TRBJ1-1; CDR3nt: TGTGCCAGCTCACCTTTCACAGGGAACACTGAAGCTTTCTTT; CDR3aa: CASSPFTGNTEAFF
d_gene: NA; abundance: NA; v_gene: TRBV12-5; j_gene: TRBJ2-5; CDR3nt: TGTGCTAGTGGTTTGACCCTTAGGCAAGAGACCCAGTACTTC; CDR3aa: CASGLTLRQETQYF
d_gene: TRBD1; abundance: NA; v_gene: TRBV5-1; j_gene: TRBJ2-1; CDR3nt: TGCGCCAGCAGCTTGGATCCGGGACAGGGAATGTATGAGCAGTTCTTC; CDR3aa: CASSLDPGQGMYEQFF
d_gene: NA; abundance: NA; v_gene: TRBV7-2; j_gene: TRBJ2-1; CDR3nt: TGTGCCAGCAGCTTGGGGAGGCGGAGGGGCGGTGAGCAGTTCTTC; CDR3aa: CASSLGRRRGGEQFF
d_gene: TRBD2; abundance: NA; v_gene: TRBV20-1; j_gene: TRBJ2-5; CDR3nt: TGCAGTGCCTGGCGGCCGCCGGGACTACAGTACCAAGAGACCCAGTACTTC; CDR3aa: CSAWRPPGLQYQETQYF
d_gene: TRBD1; abundance: NA; v_gene: TRBV11-2; j_gene: TRBJ2-2; CDR3nt: TGTGCCAGCAGCCCCCCGGGACAGCTAAGTCCGAACACCGGGGAGCTGTTTTTT; CDR3aa: CASSPPGQLSPNTGELFF
d_gene: NA; abundance: NA; v_gene: TRBV5-1; j_gene: TRBJ2-5; CDR3nt: TGCGCCAGCAATAGGGGACAAGAGACCCAGTACTTC; CDR3aa: CASNRGQETQYF
d_gene: TRBD1; abundance: NA; v_gene: TRBV9; j_gene: TRBJ2-3; CDR3nt: TGTGCCAGCAGCGTCGGCAATACAGGGGGCAACACAGATACGCAGTATTTT; CDR3aa: CASSVGNTGGNTDTQYF
d_gene: NA; abundance: once; v_gene: TRBV6-5; j_gene: TRBJ2-7; CDR3nt: TGTGCCAGCAGACCAGGGGAGCCGATCCACGAGCAGTACTTC; CDR3aa: CASRPGEPIHEQYF
d_gene: NA; abundance: NA; v_gene: TRBV29-1; j_gene: TRBJ1-1; CDR3nt: TGCAGCGTCCAAATTTTCACTGAAGCTTTCTTT; CDR3aa: CSVQIFTEAFF
d_gene: NA; abundance: NA; v_gene: TRBV29-1; j_gene: TRBJ2-5; CDR3nt: TGCAGCGTTGGGGCCCAGAGAGAGACCCAGTACTTC; CDR3aa: CSVGAQRETQYF
d_gene: NA; abundance: NA; v_gene: TRBV7-9; j_gene: TRBJ2-3; CDR3nt: TGTGCCAGCAGCCCCCGGACTGGGAGCGCAGATACGCAGTATTTT; CDR3aa: CASSPRTGSADTQYF
d_gene: TRBD2; abundance: NA; v_gene: TRBV7-3; j_gene: TRBJ2-1; CDR3nt: TGTGCCAGCAGCTCCCGCGGGGGGGCCGACTACAATGAGCAGTTCTTC; CDR3aa: CASSSRGGADYNEQFF
d_gene: TRBD2; abundance: NA; v_gene: TRBV3-1; j_gene: TRBJ2-7; CDR3nt: TGTGCCAGCAGCCAAGGACCGGGACTAGCTTCCTACGAGCAGTACTTC; CDR3aa: CASSQGPGLASYEQYF
d_gene: NA; abundance: NA; v_gene: TRBV7-2; j_gene: TRBJ2-5; CDR3nt: TGTGCCAGCAGCTTAGCGTGGGCCTTCCAAGAGACCCAGTACTTC; CDR3aa: CASSLAWAFQETQYF
d_gene: NA; abundance: NA; v_gene: TRBV7-9; j_gene: TRBJ2-7; CDR3nt: TGTGCCAGCAGCTTAAGGGGCGGCGGGGGCCTAACCTACGAGCAGTACTTC; CDR3aa: CASSLRGGGGLTYEQYF
d_gene: NA; abundance: NA; v_gene: TRBV18; j_gene: TRBJ1-1; CDR3nt: TGTGCCAGCTCACTGTCCGGTTACTCGACTGAAGCTTTCTTT; CDR3aa: CASSLSGYSTEAFF
d_gene: TRBD2; abundance: NA; v_gene: TRBV4-1; j_gene: TRBJ2-1; CDR3nt: TGCGCCAGCAGCCAAGGACTAGCGGTAACTTTATACAATGAGCAGTTCTTC; CDR3aa: CASSQGLAVTLYNEQFF
d_gene: NA; abundance: NA; v_gene: TRBV7-2; j_gene: TRBJ1-6; CDR3nt: TGTGCCAGCAGCCCTCCGGGGGCGAATAATTCACCCCTCCACTTT; CDR3aa: CASSPPGANNSPLHF
d_gene: TRBD2; abundance: NA; v_gene: TRBV7-9; j_gene: TRBJ2-3; CDR3nt: TGTGCCAGCAGCCCACTCTCGGGGGAGGGCCCGGATACGCAGTATTTT; CDR3aa: CASSPLSGEGPDTQYF
d_gene: NA; abundance: NA; v_gene: TRBV30; j_gene: TRBJ1-1; CDR3nt: TGTGCCTGGAGTGTACTTAGGAACACTGAAGCTTTCTTT; CDR3aa: CAWSVLRNTEAFF
d_gene: TRBD1; abundance: NA; v_gene: TRBV29-1; j_gene: TRBJ2-7; CDR3nt: TGCAGCGTTGATGGGACAGGCCCCTACGAGCAGTACTTC; CDR3aa: CSVDGTGPYEQYF
d_gene: NA; abundance: once; v_gene: TRBV20-1; j_gene: TRBJ2-4; CDR3nt: TGCAGTGCCCTGGATAGGGTCCTAGCCAAAAACATTCAGTACTTC; CDR3aa: CSALDRVLAKNIQYF
d_gene: TRBD1; abundance: NA; v_gene: TRBV30; j_gene: TRBJ1-2; CDR3nt: TGTGCCTGTACTTCCCGGGACAGAGGGGGCTATGGCTACACCTTC; CDR3aa: CACTSRDRGGYGYTF
d_gene: NA; abundance: NA; v_gene: TRBV5-1; j_gene: TRBJ2-7; CDR3nt: TGCGCCAGCAACACCGCGGGCAGGCTTTTTGACGAGCAGTACTTC; CDR3aa: CASNTAGRLFDEQYF
d_gene: TRBD2; abundance: NA; v_gene: TRBV12-3/TRBV12-4; j_gene: TRBJ2-2; CDR3nt: TGTGCCAGCAGTTCACTCGGCGGGAGGAACACCGGGGAGCTGTTTTTT; CDR3aa: CASSSLGGRNTGELFF
d_gene: NA; abundance: NA; v_gene: TRBV5-6; j_gene: TRBJ1-4; CDR3nt: TGTGCCAGCAGCCGGGGAAGTACAACTAATGAAAAACTGTTTTTT; CDR3aa: CASSRGSTTNEKLFF
d_gene: NA; abundance: NA; v_gene: TRBV5-6; j_gene: TRBJ1-2; CDR3nt: TGTGCCAGCAGACTGTGGAACTATGGCTACACCTTC; CDR3aa: CASRLWNYGYTF
d_gene: TRBD1; abundance: few; v_gene: TRBV3-1; j_gene: TRBJ2-7; CDR3nt: TGTGCCAGCAGCGCAGGGGGCGGCCTCGAGCAGTACTTC; CDR3aa: CASSAGGGLEQYF
d_gene: NA; abundance: NA; v_gene: TRBV7-8; j_gene: TRBJ1-1; CDR3nt: TGTGCCAGCAGCTTATCGCACAGAGGACAGAACACTGAAGCTTTCTTT; CDR3aa: CASSLSHRGQNTEAFF
d_gene: NA; abundance: NA; v_gene: TRBV5-1; j_gene: TRBJ2-5; CDR3nt: TGCGCCAGCAGCCAGCCGGGACCGAGGGAGACCCAGTACTTC; CDR3aa: CASSQPGPRETQYF
d_gene: NA; abundance: NA; v_gene: TRBV6-2/TRBV6-3; j_gene: TRBJ2-1; CDR3nt: TGTGCCAGCAGTTACGGCGGGACTGGTTACAATGAGCAGTTCTTC; CDR3aa: CASSYGGTGYNEQFF
d_gene: NA; abundance: NA; v_gene: TRBV12-3/TRBV12-4; j_gene: TRBJ1-2; CDR3nt: TGTGCCAGCAGTCCCGGGGCGGATGCTTACTATGGCTACACCTTC; CDR3aa: CASSPGADAYYGYTF
d_gene: NA; abundance: NA; v_gene: TRBV12-3/TRBV12-4; j_gene: TRBJ2-7; CDR3nt: TGTGCCAGCAGTTTGGCCCTTTACGCGAACTACGAGCAGTACTTC; CDR3aa: CASSLALYANYEQYF
d_gene: NA; abundance: few; v_gene: TRBV5-6; j_gene: TRBJ1-1; CDR3nt: TGTGCCAGCAGCTTGAGGCAGACGAGGAACACTGAAGCTTTCTTT; CDR3aa: CASSLRQTRNTEAFF
d_gene: TRBD1; abundance: few; v_gene: TRBV7-3; j_gene: TRBJ2-7; CDR3nt: TGTGCCAGCAGCTTGACAGGGGTCGGTTACGAGCAGTACTTC; CDR3aa: CASSLTGVGYEQYF
d_gene: NA; abundance: once; v_gene: TRBV20-1; j_gene: TRBJ1-4; CDR3nt: TGCAGTGCTAGAGAACGTGAAAAACTGTTTTTT; CDR3aa: CSAREREKLFF
d_gene: NA; abundance: NA; v_gene: TRBV5-1; j_gene: TRBJ1-1; CDR3nt: TGCGCCAGCAGCCTGACACAGGAGGTGAACACTGAAGCTTTCTTT; CDR3aa: CASSLTQEVNTEAFF
d_gene: NA; abundance: NA; v_gene: TRBV20-1; j_gene: TRBJ2-7; CDR3nt: TGCAGTGCTAGAGGGCAGCGCGAGCAGTACTTC; CDR3aa: CSARGQREQYF
d_gene: NA; abundance: NA; v_gene: TRBV6-1; j_gene: TRBJ1-6; CDR3nt: TGTGCCAGCAGCACGGGCCCGAGAGTTCCCTACTATAATTCACCCCTCCACTTT; CDR3aa: CASSTGPRVPYYNSPLHF
d_gene: TRBD1; abundance: few; v_gene: TRBV30; j_gene: TRBJ1-1; CDR3nt: TGTGCCTGCGACCAGGGGGCGAACACTGAAGCTTTCTTT; CDR3aa: CACDQGANTEAFF
d_gene: NA; abundance: NA; v_gene: TRBV7-2; j_gene: TRBJ1-3; CDR3nt: TGTGCCAGCAGTCCTTATTTCCCGGCAAACACCATATATTTT; CDR3aa: CASSPYFPANTIYF
d_gene: NA; abundance: NA; v_gene: TRBV20-1; j_gene: TRBJ1-2; CDR3nt: TGCAGTGCTAGACCTGGGCCGGGACACTTGAACTATGGCTACACCTTC; CDR3aa: CSARPGPGHLNYGYTF
d_gene: NA; abundance: NA; v_gene: TRBV7-9; j_gene: TRBJ1-2; CDR3nt: TGTGCCAGCAGCTTCGGGACTAACGATGGCTACACCTTC; CDR3aa: CASSFGTNDGYTF